The 20 T cell receptor beta chains below come from one sample, sequenced in a study of shared clonotypes between healthy human individuals. Only in-frame clones appear in the TCRdb table, and some are missing; sequencing was by immunoSEQ multiplex PCR. This table holds roughly 330,000 clones, roughly 70% found once. Specimen: memory CD4+ T cells sorted from blood. Indicated subset: CD45RA-negative fraction. The receptors derive from a man aged 30 to 45 in good health.

This clone was counted only a few times. This chain uses TRBV7-2 with TRBJ2-1; the match to TRBD1 covers 8 bases. Germline assignment: CDR1 SGHTA and CDR2 FQGNSA. This CDR3 region has 15 residues. V shed 4 bases and J 1 base; nucleotides not matched to a gene: 3. CDR3 in DNA: TGTGCCAGCAGCTACGACAGGGGATCCTACAATGAGCAGTTCTTC. This gives the protein CASSYDRGSYNEQFF.

This clone was counted only a few times. The chain uses TRBV28 and TRBJ1-1, with D possibly being TRBD1 (5 bases). CDR1 MDHEN and CDR2 SYDVKM come from the germline V gene. There are 14 residues in the CDR3. Between the trimmed V and J ends, which lost 8 bases and 5 bases, there was a span of 18 bases. As DNA, the CDR3 is TGTGCCAGCGTTACATCGGGGGAGGGGACTGAAGCTTTCTTT. It codes for CASVTSGEGTEAFF.

The chain is built from TRBV18 and TRBJ1-1; 10 bases agree with TRBD1. Germline CDR1 reads KGHSH; CDR2 reads LQKENI. The CDR3 sequence is 14 residues long. V lost 3 bases, J lost 5 bases, and 3 bases stayed unmatched. The CDR3 DNA reads as TGTGCCAGCTCACCGGGACAGGGGTGGACTGAAGCTTTCTTT. Amino acid sequence: CASSPGQGWTEAFF.

V is TRBV6-1 and J is TRBJ2-7, with D unresolved. Germline CDR1 and CDR2: MNHNS and SASEGT. The CDR3 length is 11 residues. V was trimmed by 8 bases and J by 2 bases, leaving 7 bases between them. DNA for the CDR3: TGTGCCAGCCTCCAGACCTACGAGCAGTACTTC. Translation: CASLQTYEQYF.

Worth noting for this clone: One base separates it from a far larger clone, so it is likely a read error. The rearrangement uses TRBV5-1 and TRBJ2-7; 7 bases map to TRBD2. The V gene end was trimmed by 0 bases and the J gene end by 4 bases; junction bases not matched to a gene: 10. Germline V lookup: CDR1 SGHRS, CDR2 YFSETQ. CDR3 length equals 16 residues. The CDR3 here is CASSLDPRLARYEQYF. The CDR3 bases are TGCGCCAGCAGCTTGGATCCGAGACTAGCAAGGTACGAGCAGTACTTC. Based on the CDR3 plus reference TRBV5-1 and TRBJ2-7, the full variable domain is KAGVTQTPRYLIKTRGQQVTLSCSPISGHRSVSWYQQTPGQGLQFLFEYFSETQRNKGNFPGRFSGRQFSNSRSEMNVSTLELGDSALYLCASSLDPRLARYEQYFGPGTRLTVT.

This chain connects TRBV18 to TRBJ2-7; D remains unclear. V lost 6 bases and J 5 bases, leaving 20 bases between the germline ends. The CDR3 extends over 15 amino acids. Germline V CDR1 and CDR2: KGHSH, LQKENI. The CDR3 DNA reads TGTGCCAGCTCGCCTTTACACCGTAAAGTCGACGAGCAGTACTTC. As protein: CASSPLHRKVDEQYF.

The gene calls are TRBV28 and TRBJ2-7, with TRBD2 matching over 10 bases. CDR1 MDHEN and CDR2 SYDVKM come from the germline V gene. Trimming cost V 1 base and J 0 bases; bases outside gene matches: 12. This CDR3 contains 19 residues. The CDR3 reads CASSLLATIAGGSSYEQYF. The CDR3 region has the DNA TGTGCCAGCAGTTTATTAGCCACCATAGCGGGAGGATCCTCCTACGAGCAGTACTTC.

This chain connects TRBV10-1 to TRBJ2-2, with D possibly matching TRBD1 (5 bases). The V gene lost 2 bases and the J gene lost 4 bases, with 8 bases spanning the gap. The CDR3 runs 14 residues. Germline CDR1 is WNHNN and CDR2 is SYGVQD (reference sequence). The CDR3: CASSEIRVTGELFF. The DNA of the CDR3 is TGCGCCAGCAGTGAGATCAGGGTCACCGGGGAGCTGTTTTTT.

The chain couples TRBV6-6 to TRBJ1-2; TRBD1 is a possible D gene (5 bases). V was trimmed by 2 bases and J by 1 base, leaving 11 bases between them. The CDR3 is 15 residues long. Germline CDR1 reads MNHNY; CDR2 reads SVGAGI (reference sequence). CDR3 coding DNA: TGTGCCAGCAGTTACCGCTCCGACAGTAACTATGGCTACACCTTC. The encoded protein is CASSYRSDSNYGYTF.

To note about this clone: Other DNA sequences in this specimen translate into the identical CDR3. The chain joins TRBV5-1 to TRBJ2-3; 10 bases are shared with TRBD1. The germline gives CDR1 SGHRS, CDR2 YFSETQ. Trimming removed 2 bases from V and 4 bases from J; junction bases left unmatched: 1. This CDR3 is 14 amino acids long. The CDR3 coding sequence is TGCGCCAGCAGCTTAGGACAGGGGGCAGATACGCAGTATTTT. This encodes CASSLGQGADTQYF.

The chain combines TRBV6-5 with TRBJ1-6; D is ambiguous. Germline V gene data show CDR1 as MNHEY and CDR2 as SVGAGI. Trimming removed 6 bases at V and 10 bases at J, with 19 bases between. The CDR3 has 15 amino acids. CDR3 residues: CASSPSKGRGSPLHF. The CDR3 bases are TGTGCCAGCAGCCCTTCCAAAGGTCGCGGGTCACCCCTCCACTTT.

The V call is TRBV28, the J call TRBJ1-1; D is possibly TRBD1 (6 bases). V was trimmed by 5 bases and J by 5 bases, leaving 15 bases between them. CDR1 and CDR2 (germline): MDHEN, SYDVKM. This CDR3 has 14 residues. In DNA, the CDR3 is TGTGCCAGCAGTCTTTTAACAGGGCGGACTGAAGCTTTCTTT. It codes for CASSLLTGRTEAFF.

V and J are TRBV18 and TRBJ2-5, with D maybe TRBD2 (6 bases). The CDR3 contains 15 residues. Germline-derived CDR1 and CDR2 are KGHSH and LQKENI. The ends were cut back, 2 bases at V and 3 bases at J, with 13 bases in the middle. The CDR3 here is CASSPERLEKETQYF. The CDR3, as DNA: TGTGCCAGCTCACCAGAGCGACTAGAGAAAGAGACCCAGTACTTC.

The genes are TRBV6-1 and TRBJ2-5, with D possibly being TRBD1 or TRBD2 (5 bases each). The V end lost 0 bases, the J end lost 5 bases, and 13 bases lay between the germline ends. Germline CDR1 reads MNHNS; CDR2 reads SASEGT. This CDR3 has 15 residues. In DNA, the CDR3 is TGTGCCAGCAGTGAAGCGCCCGGGGCGTTGGAGACCCAGTACTTC. It yields the protein CASSEAPGALETQYF.

CDR3 amino acids: CASSINPRGGDTQYF. The CDR3 DNA is TGTGCCAGTAGTATAAATCCCCGGGGGGGAGATACGCAGTATTTT. The chain carries TRBV19 and TRBJ2-3; the match to TRBD2 covers 8 bases. V shed 2 bases and J 5 bases; nucleotides not matched to a gene: 6. The CDR3 has 15 residues. In germline, CDR1 is LNHDA, CDR2 SQIVND (reference sequence).

The chain combines TRBV6-5 with TRBJ2-3; D gene unclear. Per the germline V gene, CDR1 is MNHEY and CDR2 is SVGAGI. The CDR3 totals 14 residues. V lost 7 bases and J 3 bases, leaving 14 bases between the germline ends. The CDR3 DNA reads as TGTGCCAGCACCCCCAGGCTGGTGACAGATACGCAGTATTTT. It specifies CASTPRLVTDTQYF.

This clone was observed a handful of times. J is TRBJ2-2 and V is TRBV2; D is unresolved. CDR1 and CDR2 from the germline V gene are SNHLY and FYNNEI. The CDR3 totals 13 residues. Trimming removed 2 bases from V and 5 bases from J, with 6 bases in between. The CDR3 loop reads CASSESRTGELFF. In DNA, the CDR3 is TGTGCCAGCAGTGAATCGAGGACCGGGGAGCTGTTTTTT.

In the case of this clone: Other DNA sequences in this specimen translate into the identical CDR3. The J gene is TRBJ2-7, the V gene TRBV7-9; 10 nucleotides agree with TRBD2. V lost 0 bases and J lost 6; bases outside the gene matches: 8. This CDR3 has 16 amino acids. Germline CDR1 is SEHNR and CDR2 is FQNEAQ (reference sequence). The CDR3 region has the DNA TGTGCCAGCAGCTTAGCGCGGAGCGGGAGGGCCCCCGAGCAGTACTTC. Encoded protein: CASSLARSGRAPEQYF.

The chain joins TRBV23-1 to TRBJ1-1; the D is unclear. TRBV23-1 is an ORF for which the function is uncertain. V lost 3 bases to trimming and J lost 4 bases, with 6 bases between them. The CDR3 length is 12 residues. The CDR3 reads CASSHRSTEAFF. CDR3 DNA: TGCGCCAGCAGTCACAGGAGCACTGAAGCTTTCTTT.

This clone was observed a few times. The gene calls are TRBV19 and TRBJ1-4; D gene ambiguous. V was shortened by 3 bases and J by 0 bases, with 11 bases between the two germline ends. The CDR3 is 16 amino acids. The germline V gene encodes CDR1 LNHDA and CDR2 SQIVND (reference sequence). The CDR3 DNA reads TGTGCCAGTAGTATGAACAGCCCATCAACTAATGAAAAACTGTTTTTT. This translates into CASSMNSPSTNEKLFF.